This T cell receptor beta chain came from a study of T-cell reconstitution after alpha-beta-depleted transplantation in children. Findings and limits, study-wide: Recipient T cells and thymic progenitors that survived gave rise to the high TCRbeta diversity observed at day 60 in some patients. At one year after transplant, newly produced T cells mostly accounted for T-cell counts and diversity. Reportedly, roughly two months post-transplant, alpha-beta T cells arose from several hundred expanded graft clones.

As to this clonotype: What it binds is not known.

This CDR3 has 14 residues. Germline loops: CDR1 SGHVS, CDR2 FNYEAQ. V was trimmed by 5 bases and J by 0 bases, leaving 11 bases between them. Unique molecular identifiers were incorporated into the prepared TCRbeta library. TCRdb used MiXCR to reprocess the PCR reads, holding one entry per CDR3 protein. The sample carries about 1,000,000 distinct CDR3 sequences, about 30% recorded once. The sequence came from a boy in the first two years of life who had a stem cell transplant for SCID, so the T cells may come from the graft donor. The rearrangement joins TRBV7-6 to TRBJ2-7; possible D gene TRBD1, 6 bases. The sequencing used PBMCs, mostly from graft donor cells, collected 360 days after TCRalphabeta/CD19-depleted stem cell transplant. The CDR3 bases are TGTGCCAGCAGCGCCATGGACAGCTCCTACGAGCAGTACTTC. Translation gives CASSAMDSSYEQYF. The complete variable domain, with remaining parts taken from reference TRBV7-6 and TRBJ2-7, reads GAGVSQSPRYKVTKRGQDVALRCDPISGHVSLYWYRQALGQGPEFLTYFNYEAQQDKSGLPNDRFSAERPEGSISTLTIQRTEQRDSAMYRCASSAMDSSYEQYFGPGTRLTVT.